A selection of T cell receptor beta chains follows, all from one sample in a study of T cell changes during pregnancy in multiple sclerosis. The method was immunoSEQ multiplex PCR; TCRdb's version includes in-frame clones alone and lacks a portion of them. The table includes fewer than 50,000 clones, roughly 90% detected once. Sequencing used CD8+ T cells from peripheral blood mononuclear cells, obtained in the third trimester of pregnancy. The receptors come from a female donor with multiple sclerosis, enrolled in a pregnancy study. Both conserved end residues are part of each CDR3. A D gene is named only where the DNA matches it firmly. Size is omitted from some rows. Given values are once, few, many or a class for expanded clones.

DNA	CDR3	J	size	length	V	D
TGCGCCAGCAGCCAAGATCCCCTCCGGGAGCTGTTTTTT	CASSQDPLRELFF	TRBJ2-2	once	13	TRBV4-3	NA
TGTGCCAGCAGTGACGCACGGACAGGGTACACTGAAGCTTTCTTT	CASSDARTGYTEAFF	TRBJ1-1	few	15	TRBV25-1	TRBD1
TGTGCCAGCAGTTGGACAGCCAAGAACACTGAAGCTTTCTTT	CASSWTAKNTEAFF	TRBJ1-1	medium-sized	14	TRBV27	NA
TGTGCCAGCAGCTCCTACCAGGGAGGGGCCTGGGACGAGCAGTACTTC	CASSSYQGGAWDEQYF	TRBJ2-7	NA	16	TRBV7-4	TRBD2
TGTGCCAGCAGTTTGCGTAACTTTCTACTAGCGGGAGAACATGAGCAGTTCTTC	CASSLRNFLLAGEHEQFF	TRBJ2-1	NA	18	TRBV28	TRBD2
TGTGCCAGCAGTAGGGGTTATGAGCAGTTCTTC	CASSRGYEQFF	TRBJ2-1	NA	11	TRBV27	NA
TGCGCCAGCAGCCCCGCGCCAGGGACCTACAATGAGCAGTTCTTC	CASSPAPGTYNEQFF	TRBJ2-1	NA	15	TRBV4-3	NA
TGTGCCAGCAGCCTCCGACTAGCGGGAGGGCCCGACTACTACGAGCAGTACTTC	CASSLRLAGGPDYYEQYF	TRBJ2-7	NA	18	TRBV13	TRBD2
TGCGCCAGCAGCCAAGATTGGGGGGAGTGGGTCAATGAGCAGTTCTTC	CASSQDWGEWVNEQFF	TRBJ2-1	NA	16	TRBV4-3	NA
TGTGCCAGCAGAGGGACTACGGACACCGGGGAGCTGTTTTTT	CASRGTTDTGELFF	TRBJ2-2	NA	14	TRBV6-4	TRBD2
TGTGCCACCGCGGCTAGCGGGATTACCAATGAGCAGTTCTTC	CATAASGITNEQFF	TRBJ2-1	NA	14	TRBV15	TRBD2
TGTGCCACCAGCAAGACTAGCGGGAGTTACGAGCAGTACTTC	CATSKTSGSYEQYF	TRBJ2-7	NA	14	TRBV15	TRBD2
TGTGCCAGCAGCGGGCCGGGACAGGGTCTGACCCAGTACTTC	CASSGPGQGLTQYF	TRBJ2-5	NA	14	TRBV7-6	TRBD1
TGTGCCAGCAGTCCCCTAGAGTACAATGAGCAGTTCTTC	CASSPLEYNEQFF	TRBJ2-1	few	13	TRBV6-6	NA
TGCAGCGTCGCCTCGGGTCTCTCTGGAAACACCATATATTTT	CSVASGLSGNTIYF	TRBJ1-3	few	14	TRBV29-1	NA
TGTGCCGGGGGGACAGGGGAAGTTGGTGGCTACACCTTC	CAGGTGEVGGYTF	TRBJ1-2	NA	13	TRBV19	TRBD1
TGCGCCAGCAGCCAAGTGAGGGGCGGGAGGGCCTACAATGAGCAGTTCTTC	CASSQVRGGRAYNEQFF	TRBJ2-1	NA	17	TRBV4-3	TRBD2
TGTGCCAGTAGTTTGGGACAGGGGGCAATGGGGCCCTACGAGCAGTACTTC	CASSLGQGAMGPYEQYF	TRBJ2-7	NA	17	TRBV19	TRBD1
TGTGCCAGCAGCTCCCGGACAGCAGTCTACAATGAGCAGTTCTTC	CASSSRTAVYNEQFF	TRBJ2-1	NA	15	TRBV13	NA
TGTGCCAGCAGCTTGGCTAGCGGGAGGGATAGTAATGAGCAGTTCTTC	CASSLASGRDSNEQFF	TRBJ2-1	NA	16	TRBV5-4	TRBD2
TGTGCCAGTAGTATAGGGGAGGGGAACACTGAAGCTTTCTTT	CASSIGEGNTEAFF	TRBJ1-1	NA	14	TRBV19	NA
TGCGCCAGCAGCCAAGGGCTAGCGGGAGTTTACCCCCCCGAGCAGTACTTC	CASSQGLAGVYPPEQYF	TRBJ2-7	NA	17	TRBV4-3	TRBD2
TGTGCCAGCAGCTTCCAGGGGGCCGACACTGAAGCTTTCTTT	CASSFQGADTEAFF	TRBJ1-1	NA	14	TRBV11-2	TRBD1
TGTGCCAGCAGTCCCGCCCTAGCGGGAGGGACCGGGGAGCTGTTTTTT	CASSPALAGGTGELFF	TRBJ2-2	NA	16	TRBV28	TRBD2
TGTGCCTGGAGTGTCACCGGGGGGGCCCCGGATACGCAGTATTTT	CAWSVTGGAPDTQYF	TRBJ2-3	once	15	TRBV30	TRBD2
TGTGCCAGCAGCTTCCCCTCAGGCCATCAACTCTATGGCTACACCTTC	CASSFPSGHQLYGYTF	TRBJ1-2	NA	16	TRBV7-9	NA
TGTGCCAGCAGTTTATCTGGCCTAGCGGCCGAGCAGTACTTC	CASSLSGLAAEQYF	TRBJ2-7	NA	14	TRBV27	TRBD2
TGTGCCAGCAGCGTAGAGGGACTAGCGGGAAGGGAGACCCAGTACTTC	CASSVEGLAGRETQYF	TRBJ2-5	NA	16	TRBV9	TRBD2
TGTGCCAGCAGCCCCTCAGGACAGCTCTGGACCTACGAGCAGTACTTC	CASSPSGQLWTYEQYF	TRBJ2-7	NA	16	TRBV7-9	NA
TGTGCCAGCAGTTACTCGTTGGGCGAGCGGACCTACGAGCAGTACTTC	CASSYSLGERTYEQYF	TRBJ2-7	NA	16	TRBV6-5	NA
TGTGCCAGCAGCCAAGCGGCCGGGGAGGTTTCACCCCTCCACTTT	CASSQAAGEVSPLHF	TRBJ1-6	NA	15	TRBV4-2	NA